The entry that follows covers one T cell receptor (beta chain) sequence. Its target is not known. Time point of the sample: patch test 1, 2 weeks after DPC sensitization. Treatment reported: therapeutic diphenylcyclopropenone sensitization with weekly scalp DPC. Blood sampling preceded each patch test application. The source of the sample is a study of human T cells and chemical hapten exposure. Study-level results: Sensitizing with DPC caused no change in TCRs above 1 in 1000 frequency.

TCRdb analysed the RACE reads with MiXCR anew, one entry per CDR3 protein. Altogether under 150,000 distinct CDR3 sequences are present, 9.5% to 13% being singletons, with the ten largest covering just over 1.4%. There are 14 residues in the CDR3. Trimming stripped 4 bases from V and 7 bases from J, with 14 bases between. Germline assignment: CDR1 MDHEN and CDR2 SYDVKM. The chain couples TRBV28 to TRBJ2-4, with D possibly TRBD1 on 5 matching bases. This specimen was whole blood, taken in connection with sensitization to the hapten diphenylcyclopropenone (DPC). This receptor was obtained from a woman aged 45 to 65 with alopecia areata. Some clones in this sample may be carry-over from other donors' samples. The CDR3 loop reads CASSSPQGGNIQYF. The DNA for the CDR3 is TGTGCCAGCAGTTCCCCCCAGGGCGGCAACATTCAGTACTTC.